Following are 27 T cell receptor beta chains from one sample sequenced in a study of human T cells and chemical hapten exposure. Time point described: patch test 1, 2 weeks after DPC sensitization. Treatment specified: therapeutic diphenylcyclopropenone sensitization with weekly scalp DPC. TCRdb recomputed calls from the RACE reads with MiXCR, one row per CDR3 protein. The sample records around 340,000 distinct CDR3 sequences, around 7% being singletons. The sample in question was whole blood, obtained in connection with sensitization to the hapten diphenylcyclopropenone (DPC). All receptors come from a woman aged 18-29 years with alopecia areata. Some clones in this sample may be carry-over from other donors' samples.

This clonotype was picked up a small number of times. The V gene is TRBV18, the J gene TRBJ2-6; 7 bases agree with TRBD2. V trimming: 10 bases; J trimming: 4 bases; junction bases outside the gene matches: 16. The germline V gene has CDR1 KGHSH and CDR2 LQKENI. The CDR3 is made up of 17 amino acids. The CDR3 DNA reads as TGTGCCACCAGAACTCGGCGGGGCGGGAGAGGGGCCAACGTCCTGACTTTC. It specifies CATRTRRGGRGANVLTF.

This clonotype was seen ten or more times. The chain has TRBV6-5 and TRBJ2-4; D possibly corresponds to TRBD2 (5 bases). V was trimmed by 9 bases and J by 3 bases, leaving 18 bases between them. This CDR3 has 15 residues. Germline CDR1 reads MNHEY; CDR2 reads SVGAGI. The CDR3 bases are TGTGCCAGTAGGCGGGCAGACTGGGACAAAAACATTCAGTACTTC. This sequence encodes CASRRADWDKNIQYF.

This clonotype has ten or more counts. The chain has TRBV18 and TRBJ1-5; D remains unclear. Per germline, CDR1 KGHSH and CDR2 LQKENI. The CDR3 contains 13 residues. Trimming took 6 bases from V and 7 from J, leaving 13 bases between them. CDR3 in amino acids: CASSPDEGQPQHF. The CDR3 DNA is TGTGCCAGCTCGCCCGACGAGGGCCAGCCCCAGCATTTT.

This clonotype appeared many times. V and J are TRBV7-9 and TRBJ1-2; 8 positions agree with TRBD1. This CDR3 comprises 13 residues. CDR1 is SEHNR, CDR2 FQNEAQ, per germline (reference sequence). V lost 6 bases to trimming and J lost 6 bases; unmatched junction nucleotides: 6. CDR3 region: CASSSGQGHGYTF. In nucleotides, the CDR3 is TGTGCCAGCAGTTCCGGACAGGGTCATGGCTACACCTTC.

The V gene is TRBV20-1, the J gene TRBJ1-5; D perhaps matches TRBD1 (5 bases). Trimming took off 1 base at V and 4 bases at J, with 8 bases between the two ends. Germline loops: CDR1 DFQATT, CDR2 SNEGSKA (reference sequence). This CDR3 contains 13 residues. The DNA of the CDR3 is TGCAGTGCTAGAGGGGACCTGAATCAGCCCCAGCATTTT. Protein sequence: CSARGDLNQPQHF.

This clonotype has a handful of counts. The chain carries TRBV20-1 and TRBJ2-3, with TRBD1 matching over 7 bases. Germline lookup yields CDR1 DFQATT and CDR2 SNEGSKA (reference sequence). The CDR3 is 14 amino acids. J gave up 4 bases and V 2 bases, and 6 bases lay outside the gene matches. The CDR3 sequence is CSARRLQGADTQYF. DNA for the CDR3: TGCAGTGCTAGACGCCTCCAGGGGGCAGATACGCAGTATTTT.

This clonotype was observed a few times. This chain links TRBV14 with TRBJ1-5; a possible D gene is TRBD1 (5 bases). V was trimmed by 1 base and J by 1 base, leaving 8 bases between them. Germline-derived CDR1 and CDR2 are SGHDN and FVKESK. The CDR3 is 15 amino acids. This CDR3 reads CASSQGGASNQPQHF. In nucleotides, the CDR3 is TGTGCCAGCAGCCAAGGAGGGGCGAGCAATCAGCCCCAGCATTTT. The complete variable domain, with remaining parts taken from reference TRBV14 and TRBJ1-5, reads EAGVTQFPSHSVIEKGQTVTLRCDPISGHDNLYWYRRVMGKEIKFLLHFVKESKQDESGMPNNRFLAERTGGTYSTLKVQPAELEDSGVYFCASSQGGASNQPQHFGDGTRLSIL.

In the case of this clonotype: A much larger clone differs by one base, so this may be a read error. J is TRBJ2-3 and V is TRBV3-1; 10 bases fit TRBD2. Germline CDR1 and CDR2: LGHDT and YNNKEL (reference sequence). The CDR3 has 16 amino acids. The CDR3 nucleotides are TGTTCCAGCAGCCAAACCCCCAGCGGGGGGGCCGATACGCAGTATTTT. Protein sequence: CSSSQTPSGGADTQYF.

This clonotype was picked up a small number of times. The CDR3, as DNA: TGCAGTGTCAACAGTGAGACTGATAGCAATGAGCAGTTCTTC. This translates into CSVNSETDSNEQFF. This chain links TRBV20-1 with TRBJ2-1; no clear D gene. Trimming cost V 7 bases and J 6 bases, with 19 bases left between them. There are 14 residues in the CDR3. Germline loops: CDR1 DFQATT, CDR2 SNEGSKA (reference sequence).

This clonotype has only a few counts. The CDR3 region has the DNA TGTGCCAGCAGCCTAGCTAGCGGGGCTATCACAGATACGCAGTATTTT. Its translation is CASSLASGAITDTQYF. The chain joins TRBV11-2 to TRBJ2-3, with TRBD2 matching over 9 bases. The CDR3 totals 16 residues. Trimming took 5 bases from V and 2 from J; bases not matched to a gene: 8. Germline loops: CDR1 SGHAT, CDR2 FQNNGV.

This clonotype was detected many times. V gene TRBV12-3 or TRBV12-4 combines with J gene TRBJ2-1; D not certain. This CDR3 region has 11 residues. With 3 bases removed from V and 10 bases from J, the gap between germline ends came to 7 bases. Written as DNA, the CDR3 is TGTGCCAGCAGTTTTGAGGCGGAGCAGTTCTTC. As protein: CASSFEAEQFF.

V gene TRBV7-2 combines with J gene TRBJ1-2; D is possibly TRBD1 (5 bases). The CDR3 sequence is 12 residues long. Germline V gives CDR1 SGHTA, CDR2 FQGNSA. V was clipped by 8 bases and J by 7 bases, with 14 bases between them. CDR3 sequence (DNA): TGTGCCAGCTCCTCAGGGCATCTTGGCTACACCTTC. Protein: CASSSGHLGYTF.

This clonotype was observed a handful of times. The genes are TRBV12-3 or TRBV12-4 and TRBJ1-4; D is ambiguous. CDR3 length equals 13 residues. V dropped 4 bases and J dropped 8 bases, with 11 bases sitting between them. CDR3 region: CASSSPQPEKLFF. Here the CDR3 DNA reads TGTGCCAGCAGTTCCCCTCAACCAGAAAAACTGTTTTTT.

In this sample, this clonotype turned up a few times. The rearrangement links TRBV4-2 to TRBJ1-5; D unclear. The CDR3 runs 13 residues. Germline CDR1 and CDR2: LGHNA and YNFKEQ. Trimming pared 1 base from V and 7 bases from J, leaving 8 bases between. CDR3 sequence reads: CASSQGVGQPQHF. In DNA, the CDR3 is TGTGCCAGCAGCCAAGGGGTTGGGCAGCCCCAGCATTTT.

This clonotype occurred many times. CDR3 bases: TGTGCCAGCAGCCCCAGGACTAGCGGGCCCCTCCAAGAGACCCAGTACTTC. Its translation: CASSPRTSGPLQETQYF. The chain links TRBV11-1 to TRBJ2-5, with 11 bases fitting TRBD2. This CDR3 is built from 17 residues. V shed 5 bases and J 1 base; nucleotides not matched to a gene: 9. Germline lookup yields CDR1 SGHAT and CDR2 FQDESV (reference sequence).

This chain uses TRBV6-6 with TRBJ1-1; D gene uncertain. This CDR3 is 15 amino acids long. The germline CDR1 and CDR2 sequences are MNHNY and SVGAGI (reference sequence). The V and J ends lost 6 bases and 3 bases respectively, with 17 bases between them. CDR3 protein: CASSSHPRVDTEAFF. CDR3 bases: TGTGCCAGCAGCTCCCATCCAAGGGTCGACACTGAAGCTTTCTTT.

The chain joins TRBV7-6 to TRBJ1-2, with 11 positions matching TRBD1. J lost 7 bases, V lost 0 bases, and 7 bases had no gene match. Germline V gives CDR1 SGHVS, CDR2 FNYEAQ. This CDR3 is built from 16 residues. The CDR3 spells CASSLAGQGASVGYTF. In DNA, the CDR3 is TGTGCCAGCAGCTTAGCCGGACAGGGGGCTAGTGTTGGCTACACCTTC. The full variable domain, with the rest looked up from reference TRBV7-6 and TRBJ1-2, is GAGVSQSPRYKVTKRGQDVALRCDPISGHVSLYWYRQALGQGPEFLTYFNYEAQQDKSGLPNDRFSAERPEGSISTLTIQRTEQRDSAMYRCASSLAGQGASVGYTFGSGTRLTVV.

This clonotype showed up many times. CDR3 nucleotides: TGCAGTGCAGCAGCGAACTCTGGAAACACCATATATTTT. This codes for CSAAANSGNTIYF. J is TRBJ1-3 and V is TRBV20-1; unclear D gene. The CDR3 spans 13 residues. The germline gives CDR1 DFQATT, CDR2 SNEGSKA (reference sequence). The V gene lost 6 bases and the J gene lost 0 bases, with 9 bases spanning the gap.

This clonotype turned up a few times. CDR3: CASSPRSYTDTQYF. CDR3 DNA sequence: TGCGCCAGCAGCCCCCGGTCCTACACAGATACGCAGTATTTT. V is TRBV4-3 and J is TRBJ2-3, with D hard to call. The CDR3 sequence is 14 residues long. Germline loops: CDR1 LGHNA, CDR2 YSLEER. V lost 4 bases and J 2 bases, leaving 10 bases between the germline ends.

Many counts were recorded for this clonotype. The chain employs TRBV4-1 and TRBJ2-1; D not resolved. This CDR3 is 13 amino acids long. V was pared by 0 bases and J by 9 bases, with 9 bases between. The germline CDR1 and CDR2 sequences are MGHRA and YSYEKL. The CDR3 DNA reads TGCGCCAGCAGCCAAGAAACCCTGGTTGAGCAGTTCTTC. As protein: CASSQETLVEQFF.

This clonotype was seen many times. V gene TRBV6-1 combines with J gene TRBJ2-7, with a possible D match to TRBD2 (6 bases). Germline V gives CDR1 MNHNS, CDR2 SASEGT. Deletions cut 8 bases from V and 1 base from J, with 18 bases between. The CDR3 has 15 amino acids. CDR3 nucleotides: TGTGCCAGCGGCAAAGGCGGGGTGGAGTCCTACGAGCAGTACTTC. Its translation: CASGKGGVESYEQYF.

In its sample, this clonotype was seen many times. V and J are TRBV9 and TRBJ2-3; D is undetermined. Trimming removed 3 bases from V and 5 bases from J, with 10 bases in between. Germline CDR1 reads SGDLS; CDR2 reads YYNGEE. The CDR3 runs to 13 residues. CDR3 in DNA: TGTGCCAGCAGCGCGTCCCCAGAAGATACGCAGTATTTT. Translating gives CASSASPEDTQYF.

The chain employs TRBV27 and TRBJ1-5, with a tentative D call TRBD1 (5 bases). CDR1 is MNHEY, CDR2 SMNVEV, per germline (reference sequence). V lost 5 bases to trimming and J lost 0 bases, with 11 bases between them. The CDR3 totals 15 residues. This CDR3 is CASSRGRYSNQPQHF. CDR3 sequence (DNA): TGTGCCAGCAGTCGGGGACGGTATAGCAATCAGCCCCAGCATTTT.

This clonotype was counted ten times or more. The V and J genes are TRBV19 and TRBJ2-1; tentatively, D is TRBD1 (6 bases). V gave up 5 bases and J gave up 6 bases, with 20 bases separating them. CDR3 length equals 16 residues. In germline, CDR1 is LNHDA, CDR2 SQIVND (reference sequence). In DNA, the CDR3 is TGTGCCAGTAGTGGGAGCCGGGACACCAGTACCAATGAGCAGTTCTTC. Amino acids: CASSGSRDTSTNEQFF. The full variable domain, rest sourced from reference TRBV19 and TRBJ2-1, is DGGITQSPKYLFRKEGQNVTLSCEQNLNHDAMYWYRQDPGQGLRLIYYSQIVNDFQKGDIAEGYSVSREKKESFPLTVTSAQKNPTAFYLCASSGSRDTSTNEQFFGPGTRLTVL.

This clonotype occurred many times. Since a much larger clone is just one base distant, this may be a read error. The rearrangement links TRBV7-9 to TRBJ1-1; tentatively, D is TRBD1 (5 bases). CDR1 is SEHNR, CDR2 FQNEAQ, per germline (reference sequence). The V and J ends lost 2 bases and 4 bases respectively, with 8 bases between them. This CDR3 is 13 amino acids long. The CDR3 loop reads CASSLSQGTEAFF. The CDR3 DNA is TGTGCCAGCAGCTTAAGTCAGGGCACTGAAGCTTTCTTT.

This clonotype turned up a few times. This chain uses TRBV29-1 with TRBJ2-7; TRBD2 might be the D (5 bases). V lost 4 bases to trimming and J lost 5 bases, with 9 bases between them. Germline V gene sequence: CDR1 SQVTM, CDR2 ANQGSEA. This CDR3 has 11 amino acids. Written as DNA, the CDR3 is TGCAGCGTTGCCGGGGTGCACGAGCAGTACTTC. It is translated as CSVAGVHEQYF.

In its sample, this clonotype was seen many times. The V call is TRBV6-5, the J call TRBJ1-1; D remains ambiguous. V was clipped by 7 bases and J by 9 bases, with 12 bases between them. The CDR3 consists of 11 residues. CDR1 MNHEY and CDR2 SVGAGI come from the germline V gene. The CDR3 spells CASTRHLKAFF. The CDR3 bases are TGTGCCAGCACCCGACACCTCAAAGCTTTCTTT.